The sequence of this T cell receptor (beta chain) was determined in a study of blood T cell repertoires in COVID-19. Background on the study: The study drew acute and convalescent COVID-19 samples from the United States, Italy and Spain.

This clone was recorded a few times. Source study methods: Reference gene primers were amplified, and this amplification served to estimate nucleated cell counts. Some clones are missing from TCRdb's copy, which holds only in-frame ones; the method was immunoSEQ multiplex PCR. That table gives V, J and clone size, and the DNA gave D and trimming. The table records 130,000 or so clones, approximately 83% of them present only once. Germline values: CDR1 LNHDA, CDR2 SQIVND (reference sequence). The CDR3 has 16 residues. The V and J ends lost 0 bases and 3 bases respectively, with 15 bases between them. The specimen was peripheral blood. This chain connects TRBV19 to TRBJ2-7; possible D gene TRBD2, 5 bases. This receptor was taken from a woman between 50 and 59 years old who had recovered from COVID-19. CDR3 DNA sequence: TGTGCCAGTAGTATAGATCCCCCTTCGGCGGGCTACGAGCAGTACTTC. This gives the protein CASSIDPPSAGYEQYF.